This T cell receptor (beta chain) was obtained from a study of blood T cell repertoires in COVID-19. The assay was immunoSEQ multiplex PCR, and TCRdb's table has in-frame clones only and misses some. The sample lists about 260,000 clones, 80% to 90% occurring once. Individuals drawn from around 25 US areas were roughly 18 to 95 years old. Cohorts were based on clinical histories the participants reported. A PCR-confirmed or clinician-diagnosed COVID-19 case had contacted exposed participants within 2 weeks of entry. This CDR3 is built from 11 residues. Trimming cost V 2 bases and J 12 bases, with 8 bases left between them.

The sequence derives from a middle-aged woman who had been exposed to COVID-19. This chain uses TRBV12-3 or TRBV12-4 with TRBJ2-1, with D maybe TRBD1 (5 bases). Sequencing was performed on PBMCs or T cells enriched from blood (not recorded which). The CDR3 region is CASSLTQGQFF. CDR3 in DNA: TGTGCCAGCAGTTTAACCCAGGGGCAGTTCTTC.